This is a list of T cell receptor beta chains from one sample in a study of cytomegalovirus exposure and HLA in healthy donors. Some clones are missing from TCRdb's copy, which holds only in-frame ones; the method was immunoSEQ multiplex PCR. Of some 65,000 clones in the sample, 70% to 80% were seen once. Sequencing was carried out using PBMCs. All receptors derive from a girl aged 5 to 17 in good health and CMV-seropositive. Both conserved end residues are part of each CDR3. Each record gives: clone size, V gene, D gene, J gene, CDR3 DNA, CDR3 protein. The D gene is left open where the match is weak. Size tells how often a clone was seen (once, few, many) or the class of an expanded clone, and some rows leave it out.

abundance: -; v_gene: TRBV13; d_gene: TRBD2; j_gene: TRBJ2-7; CDR3nt: TGTGCCAGCAGCTTAGTTGGGGGAGGGAAGGATTACGAGCAGTACTTC; CDR3aa: CASSLVGGGKDYEQYF
abundance: once; v_gene: TRBV4-3; d_gene: -; j_gene: TRBJ2-2; CDR3nt: TGCGCCAGCAGCCAACTCGAGACTTCCGCGAACACCGGGGAGCTGTTTTTT; CDR3aa: CASSQLETSANTGELFF
abundance: -; v_gene: TRBV4-1; d_gene: TRBD1; j_gene: TRBJ1-2; CDR3nt: TGCGCCAGCAGCCAACCTCCTGCTCGCAGGGGGAACTATGGCTACACCTTC; CDR3aa: CASSQPPARRGNYGYTF
abundance: -; v_gene: TRBV7-9; d_gene: TRBD1; j_gene: TRBJ1-6; CDR3nt: TGTGCCTCCCGGGACAGAGAGAATTCACCCCTCCACTTT; CDR3aa: CASRDRENSPLHF
abundance: medium-sized; v_gene: TRBV5-4; d_gene: -; j_gene: TRBJ1-5; CDR3nt: TGTGCCAGCAGCTTGGCTGTCGGTCAGCCCCAGCATTTT; CDR3aa: CASSLAVGQPQHF
abundance: few; v_gene: TRBV6-5; d_gene: -; j_gene: TRBJ1-1; CDR3nt: TGTGCCAGCAGTTACTCGAGGGCTATGAACACTGAAGCTTTCTTT; CDR3aa: CASSYSRAMNTEAFF
abundance: -; v_gene: TRBV5-1; d_gene: TRBD1; j_gene: TRBJ1-1; CDR3nt: TGCGCCAGCAGCCCTTTTCTGGCAGGGGGCACTGAAGCTTTCTTT; CDR3aa: CASSPFLAGGTEAFF
abundance: few; v_gene: TRBV6-6; d_gene: -; j_gene: TRBJ2-5; CDR3nt: TGTGCCAGCCATATGGACTCCCAAGAGACCCAGTACTTC; CDR3aa: CASHMDSQETQYF
abundance: -; v_gene: TRBV28; d_gene: -; j_gene: TRBJ1-5; CDR3nt: TGTGCCAGCAGTTTGGGCCAGGGCTTCAATCAGCCCCAGCATTTT; CDR3aa: CASSLGQGFNQPQHF
abundance: -; v_gene: TRBV28; d_gene: TRBD1; j_gene: TRBJ2-5; CDR3nt: TGTGCCAGCAGTCCCCCTATCCAAGACAGGGATCAAGAGACCCAGTACTTC; CDR3aa: CASSPPIQDRDQETQYF
abundance: -; v_gene: TRBV2; d_gene: TRBD1; j_gene: TRBJ1-6; CDR3nt: TGTGCCAGCAGTGTCGCGCCGGGACAGGGAAATTCACCCCTCCACTTT; CDR3aa: CASSVAPGQGNSPLHF
abundance: -; v_gene: TRBV5-6; d_gene: TRBD1; j_gene: TRBJ1-3; CDR3nt: TGTGCCAGCAGCGGGGACAGGGGGAAGGCTGGAAACACCATATATTTT; CDR3aa: CASSGDRGKAGNTIYF
abundance: -; v_gene: TRBV28; d_gene: TRBD2; j_gene: TRBJ2-5; CDR3nt: TGTGCCAGCAGTTTGGGGGCGGGGGGGTTGGAGACCCAGTACTTC; CDR3aa: CASSLGAGGLETQYF
abundance: -; v_gene: TRBV9; d_gene: TRBD2; j_gene: TRBJ2-1; CDR3nt: TGTGCCAGCAGCGTAAATTCCCTAGCGGCCAATGAGCAGTTCTTC; CDR3aa: CASSVNSLAANEQFF
abundance: -; v_gene: TRBV5-1; d_gene: TRBD2; j_gene: TRBJ2-2; CDR3nt: TGCGCCAGCAGCCCGGGGGGGAGCGCCGGGGAGCTGTTTTTT; CDR3aa: CASSPGGSAGELFF
abundance: -; v_gene: TRBV25-1; d_gene: -; j_gene: TRBJ1-4; CDR3nt: TGTGCCAGCAGTGAGTGGGGGGAACTGTTTTTT; CDR3aa: CASSEWGELFF
abundance: -; v_gene: TRBV28; d_gene: -; j_gene: TRBJ2-1; CDR3nt: TGTGCCAGCAGTTTATGGACTAATGAGCAGTTCTTC; CDR3aa: CASSLWTNEQFF
abundance: few; v_gene: TRBV27; d_gene: -; j_gene: TRBJ2-1; CDR3nt: TGTGCCAGCAGTTGGCCAGGTGGACAGTCGAATGAGCAGTTCTTC; CDR3aa: CASSWPGGQSNEQFF
abundance: -; v_gene: TRBV6-4; d_gene: TRBD2; j_gene: TRBJ2-2; CDR3nt: TGTGCCAGCAGTGACGGGACTAGCACCGGGGAGCTGTTTTTT; CDR3aa: CASSDGTSTGELFF
abundance: -; v_gene: TRBV6-5; d_gene: TRBD2; j_gene: TRBJ2-7; CDR3nt: TGTGCCAGCAGTTACGTTTCGTGGGGGGGAAACGAGCAGTACTTC; CDR3aa: CASSYVSWGGNEQYF
abundance: -; v_gene: TRBV27; d_gene: TRBD2; j_gene: TRBJ2-1; CDR3nt: TGTGCCAGCAGTTTGATAGCGGGAGGGGGGATCTCCTACAATGAGCAGTTCTTC; CDR3aa: CASSLIAGGGISYNEQFF
abundance: few; v_gene: TRBV10-1; d_gene: -; j_gene: TRBJ1-1; CDR3nt: TGCGCCAGCAGTGATATGAACACTGAAGCTTTCTTT; CDR3aa: CASSDMNTEAFF
abundance: -; v_gene: TRBV7-8; d_gene: -; j_gene: TRBJ2-7; CDR3nt: TGTGCCAGCAGGTCCCCCAGATACGAGCAGTACTTC; CDR3aa: CASRSPRYEQYF
abundance: -; v_gene: TRBV6-1; d_gene: TRBD1; j_gene: TRBJ1-5; CDR3nt: TGTGCCAGCAGTGTAGGACAGGGGTTCAATCAGCCCCAGCATTTT; CDR3aa: CASSVGQGFNQPQHF
abundance: few; v_gene: TRBV28; d_gene: -; j_gene: TRBJ1-1; CDR3nt: TGTGCCAGCTTACCCCCCAGGGGAAACACTGAAGCTTTCTTT; CDR3aa: CASLPPRGNTEAFF
abundance: few; v_gene: TRBV5-6; d_gene: TRBD1; j_gene: TRBJ1-4; CDR3nt: TGTGCCAGCAGCCCACAGGGGGCAAATGAAAAACTGTTTTTT; CDR3aa: CASSPQGANEKLFF
abundance: -; v_gene: TRBV4-1; d_gene: TRBD2; j_gene: TRBJ2-1; CDR3nt: TGCGCCAGCAGCCAAGAGTGGCGGGAGAGGCACAATGAGCAGTTCTTC; CDR3aa: CASSQEWRERHNEQFF
abundance: -; v_gene: TRBV29-1; d_gene: -; j_gene: TRBJ1-2; CDR3nt: TGCAGCGCAACAGGATCCTACGGCTACACCTTC; CDR3aa: CSATGSYGYTF
abundance: -; v_gene: TRBV19; d_gene: -; j_gene: TRBJ2-1; CDR3nt: TGTGCCAGTAGTATAGTCGGGGGGCCTAATGAGCAGTTCTTC; CDR3aa: CASSIVGGPNEQFF
abundance: once; v_gene: TRBV20-1; d_gene: -; j_gene: TRBJ2-5; CDR3nt: TGCAGTGCAAGAGGTCGGGAGACCCAGTACTTC; CDR3aa: CSARGRETQYF
abundance: -; v_gene: TRBV4-3; d_gene: TRBD2; j_gene: TRBJ2-7; CDR3nt: TGCGCCAGCAGCCAAGATACAGCGGGGGTCTCCTACGAGCAGTACTTC; CDR3aa: CASSQDTAGVSYEQYF
abundance: -; v_gene: TRBV30; d_gene: -; j_gene: TRBJ2-2; CDR3nt: TGTGCCTGGAGTGGGTTGCTCAGCACCGGGGAGCTGTTTTTT; CDR3aa: CAWSGLLSTGELFF
abundance: -; v_gene: TRBV6-1; d_gene: -; j_gene: TRBJ1-1; CDR3nt: TGTGCCAGCAGTCTCGTAGAAGCTTTCTTT; CDR3aa: CASSLVEAFF
abundance: -; v_gene: TRBV11-2; d_gene: TRBD1; j_gene: TRBJ1-2; CDR3nt: TGTGCCAGCAGCTACAGGGGGCATGACTATGGCTACACCTTC; CDR3aa: CASSYRGHDYGYTF
abundance: few; v_gene: TRBV19; d_gene: TRBD1; j_gene: TRBJ1-1; CDR3nt: TGTGCCAGTAGTGTAGGGACAGGCACTGAAGCTTTCTTT; CDR3aa: CASSVGTGTEAFF
abundance: -; v_gene: TRBV25-1; d_gene: -; j_gene: TRBJ2-3; CDR3nt: TGTGCCAGCAGTGAACCGGGACTTAAGGGAGATACGCAGTATTTT; CDR3aa: CASSEPGLKGDTQYF
abundance: -; v_gene: TRBV4-1; d_gene: -; j_gene: TRBJ2-7; CDR3nt: TGCGCCAGCAGCCAAGATAGAAGGGGACAAACCTACGAGCAGTACTTC; CDR3aa: CASSQDRRGQTYEQYF
abundance: -; v_gene: TRBV7-9; d_gene: TRBD1; j_gene: TRBJ1-4; CDR3nt: TGTGCCAGCAGCTTAGGGGACAGGTTGGATGAAAAACTGTTTTTT; CDR3aa: CASSLGDRLDEKLFF
abundance: -; v_gene: TRBV7-9; d_gene: TRBD1; j_gene: TRBJ1-2; CDR3nt: TGTGCCAGCAGCCCGACAGGGGGTTCGAACTATGGCTACACCTTC; CDR3aa: CASSPTGGSNYGYTF
abundance: few; v_gene: TRBV5-1; d_gene: TRBD2; j_gene: TRBJ2-1; CDR3nt: TGCGCCAGCAGCTTACGGGGCGGGAGCTCCTACAATGAGCAGTTCTTC; CDR3aa: CASSLRGGSSYNEQFF
abundance: -; v_gene: TRBV7-2; d_gene: -; j_gene: TRBJ2-7; CDR3nt: TGTGCCAGCAACCTTAGACAGACACCTATCTACGAGCAGTACTTC; CDR3aa: CASNLRQTPIYEQYF
abundance: -; v_gene: TRBV19; d_gene: -; j_gene: TRBJ2-1; CDR3nt: TGTGCCAGTATGGGGACTGCGGGCAATGAGCAGTTCTTC; CDR3aa: CASMGTAGNEQFF
abundance: -; v_gene: TRBV6-6; d_gene: TRBD1; j_gene: TRBJ2-7; CDR3nt: TGTGCCAGCAGACTAACGGACAGGGGGCCTTACGAGCAGTACTTC; CDR3aa: CASRLTDRGPYEQYF
abundance: -; v_gene: TRBV5-6; d_gene: TRBD1; j_gene: TRBJ2-1; CDR3nt: TGTGCCAGCAGCCACACAGGGGGCGCCTACAATGAGCAGTTCTTC; CDR3aa: CASSHTGGAYNEQFF
abundance: once; v_gene: TRBV9; d_gene: TRBD1; j_gene: TRBJ2-7; CDR3nt: TGTGCCAGCAGCGTCGGGACAGGGATAAACTCCTACGAGCAGTACTTC; CDR3aa: CASSVGTGINSYEQYF
abundance: once; v_gene: TRBV11-2; d_gene: -; j_gene: TRBJ1-2; CDR3nt: TGTGCCAGCAGCTGGGAGGGCGGGGTACTTTCTGGCTACACCTTC; CDR3aa: CASSWEGGVLSGYTF
abundance: -; v_gene: TRBV6-1; d_gene: -; j_gene: TRBJ2-1; CDR3nt: TGTGCCAGCAGTGGGAGGGCAGGGATAAATGAGCAGTTCTTC; CDR3aa: CASSGRAGINEQFF
abundance: -; v_gene: TRBV6-1; d_gene: -; j_gene: TRBJ2-6; CDR3nt: TGTGCCAGCAGTGAATTGGCAGGCGCCTCTGGGGCCAACGTCCTGACTTTC; CDR3aa: CASSELAGASGANVLTF
abundance: -; v_gene: TRBV14; d_gene: -; j_gene: TRBJ2-7; CDR3nt: TGTGCCAGCAGCCGCGGAGACGACTTCTCCTACGAGCAGTACTTC; CDR3aa: CASSRGDDFSYEQYF
abundance: -; v_gene: TRBV4-1; d_gene: TRBD2; j_gene: TRBJ2-1; CDR3nt: TGCGCCAGCAGCCAAGTGATGTTTATAAGAACTAGCGGGGGCAATGAGCAGTTCTTC; CDR3aa: CASSQVMFIRTSGGNEQFF
abundance: -; v_gene: TRBV19; d_gene: -; j_gene: TRBJ1-1; CDR3nt: TGTGCCATCCGACCCCAGGAGGGGGGGACTGAAGCTTTCTTT; CDR3aa: CAIRPQEGGTEAFF
abundance: once; v_gene: TRBV4-1; d_gene: -; j_gene: TRBJ2-2; CDR3nt: TGCGCCAGCAGCCCAAGGGGGGGCCCCGGGGAGCTGTTTTTT; CDR3aa: CASSPRGGPGELFF
abundance: -; v_gene: TRBV30; d_gene: -; j_gene: TRBJ1-5; CDR3nt: TGTGCCTGGAGCCGGGGGGGCGGACAGCCCCAGCATTTT; CDR3aa: CAWSRGGGQPQHF
abundance: once; v_gene: TRBV25-1; d_gene: TRBD1; j_gene: TRBJ1-5; CDR3nt: TGTGCCAGCAGGGACAGGGCGGATCAGCCCCAGCATTTT; CDR3aa: CASRDRADQPQHF
abundance: -; v_gene: TRBV27; d_gene: -; j_gene: TRBJ1-1; CDR3nt: TGTGCCAGCAGCCCCCTCGCGGGGGTAGCTTTCTTT; CDR3aa: CASSPLAGVAFF
abundance: -; v_gene: TRBV9; d_gene: -; j_gene: TRBJ2-3; CDR3nt: TGTGCCAGCAGCGCAGAGCGGTCCTATGCAGATACGCAGTATTTT; CDR3aa: CASSAERSYADTQYF
abundance: once; v_gene: TRBV2; d_gene: TRBD2; j_gene: TRBJ2-1; CDR3nt: TGTGCCAGCAGGGCCGGGACTAGCGGGATCTACAATGAGCAGTTCTTC; CDR3aa: CASRAGTSGIYNEQFF
abundance: few; v_gene: TRBV30; d_gene: -; j_gene: TRBJ2-3; CDR3nt: TGTGCCTACGGGAGCGGAAATACGCAGTATTTT; CDR3aa: CAYGSGNTQYF
abundance: -; v_gene: TRBV27; d_gene: -; j_gene: TRBJ2-2; CDR3nt: TGTGCCAGCAGCCCCTTTTCGGACACCGGGGAGCTGTTTTTT; CDR3aa: CASSPFSDTGELFF
abundance: -; v_gene: TRBV6-5; d_gene: -; j_gene: TRBJ2-2; CDR3nt: TGTGCCAGCAGTTACCGATACAGGGAGGGACACGGGGAGCTGTTTTTT; CDR3aa: CASSYRYREGHGELFF